This TCR beta chain was recovered during a study of T cells in Graves' hyperthyroidism and ophthalmopathy. Ophthalmopathy cases scored 3 or more on the Clinical Activity Score and 4 or more on NOSPECS grade, with duration below 3 months. The CDR3 is 15 amino acids. The V and J ends lost 0 bases and 2 bases respectively, with 14 bases between them. The germline V gene has CDR1 DFQATT and CDR2 SNEGSKA (reference sequence). The TCR beta CDR3 regions underwent amplification using RNA transcripts as the source. A first-round RT-PCR of the TCR CDR3 used the HTBI primer set. MiXCR was run by TCRdb on the multiplex PCR reads, yielding one entry per CDR3 protein. The sample holds about 300,000 distinct CDR3 sequences; approximately 18% are singletons and the top ten take 39%. Whole-study findings and limits: The majority of expanded thyroid clonotypes above 0.001 also appeared in blood. A 13 V-J model separated ophthalmopathy from stable hyperthyroidism.

This clonotype was detected ten times or more. Its antigen is not identified. Sequencing was performed on blood. This sequence was found in a man aged 50 or older with Graves' ophthalmopathy. V is TRBV20-1 and J is TRBJ2-7; D gene unclear. CDR3 nucleotide sequence: TGCAGTGCTAGAGATCTAAGGATGGGTACCTACGAGCAGTACTTC. It encodes CSARDLRMGTYEQYF.